A selection of T cell receptor beta chains follows, all from one sample in a study of early T cells in non-severe SARS-CoV-2 infection. MiXCR, applied by TCRdb to the 5' RACE reads, yields one record per CDR3 protein. The sample holds 55,000 to 80,000 distinct CDR3 sequences, roughly an eighth seen once. The input for sequencing was whole blood, taken at baseline. The receptors come from an adult who was a healthcare worker with PCR-confirmed SARS-CoV-2 infection or an uninfected control (not recorded which). The CDR3 runs from the conserved cysteine through the conserved F or W. The D gene is left open where the match is weak. The size entry is marked missing in some rows and otherwise reads once, few, many or a size class.

CASSLEGPDTQYF,TGTGCCAGCAGCCTAGAGGGGCCAGATACGCAGTATTTT,TRBV11-3,TRBJ2-3,.,.
CASSYLQSVEQYF,TGTGCCAGCAGTTACCTCCAGTCCGTCGAGCAGTACTTC,TRBV6-6,TRBJ2-7,.,few
CASSFQSGTATSGYTF,TGTGCCAGCAGCTTCCAGTCAGGGACGGCTACGTCTGGCTACACCTTC,TRBV7-2,TRBJ1-2,.,few
CASSSTDFYEQYF,TGTGCCAGCAGCTCGACGGACTTTTACGAGCAGTACTTC,TRBV11-2,TRBJ2-7,.,few
CASSLVGKFNTEAFF,TGTGCCAGCAGCTTAGTCGGGAAATTCAATACTGAAGCTTTCTTT,TRBV7-9,TRBJ1-1,.,few
CASSRASSSSNEQFF,TGTGCCAGCAGTCGCGCTAGTTCCTCCTCCAATGAGCAGTTCTTC,TRBV12-3/TRBV12-4,TRBJ2-1,.,few
CASRADRDVDEQFF,TGTGCCAGCAGAGCGGACAGGGATGTAGATGAGCAGTTCTTC,TRBV2,TRBJ2-1,TRBD1,.
CASSGQGITEAFF,TGTGCCAGCAGTGGGCAGGGGATCACTGAAGCTTTCTTT,TRBV2,TRBJ1-1,.,many
CSAIRAEAFF,TGCAGTGCTATCCGGGCTGAAGCTTTCTTT,TRBV20-1,TRBJ1-1,.,few
CASSPPGGGGYGYTF,TGTGCCAGCAGTCCTCCTGGCGGAGGGGGCTATGGCTACACCTTC,TRBV27,TRBJ1-2,.,.
CASSLGAVSTGELFF,TGTGCCAGCAGTTTAGGTGCCGTCTCCACCGGGGAGCTGTTTTTT,TRBV28,TRBJ2-2,.,.
CSAPGTVDTGELFF,TGCAGTGCCCCCGGGACAGTCGACACCGGGGAGCTGTTTTTT,TRBV20-1,TRBJ2-2,TRBD1,few
CASSHGETQYF,TGTGCCAGCAGCCATGGAGAGACCCAGTACTTC,TRBV3-1,TRBJ2-5,.,.
CASSWDSVNEQFF,TGTGCCAGCAGTTGGGATAGTGTCAATGAGCAGTTCTTC,TRBV6-2/TRBV6-3,TRBJ2-1,.,.
CSALDSMNTEAFF,TGCAGCGCTCTGGACAGTATGAACACTGAAGCTTTCTTT,TRBV29-1,TRBJ1-1,.,few
CSVEDSSQETQYF,TGCAGCGTTGAGGACAGCAGCCAAGAGACCCAGTACTTC,TRBV29-1,TRBJ2-5,.,few
CASSPTRANTGELFF,TGTGCCAGCAGTCCTACTAGAGCGAACACCGGGGAGCTGTTTTTT,TRBV25-1,TRBJ2-2,.,few
CASSPPVLKAHIQYF,TGTGCCAGCTCACCACCGGTCTTAAAGGCGCACATTCAGTACTTC,TRBV18,TRBJ2-4,.,few
CSVEGVTAGLAGRFF,TGCAGCGTTGAAGGGGTAACAGCGGGACTAGCGGGAAGGTTCTTC,TRBV29-1,TRBJ2-1,TRBD2,few
CAIRDNSQETQYF,TGTGCCATCAGGGACAATAGTCAAGAGACCCAGTACTTC,TRBV10-3,TRBJ2-5,.,few
CSARSLAGGTDTQYF,TGCAGTGCTAGGTCACTAGCGGGAGGCACAGATACGCAGTATTTT,TRBV20-1,TRBJ2-3,TRBD2,.
CASSPGLLSTGELFF,TGTGCCAGCAGTCCGGGACTGCTGAGCACCGGGGAGCTGTTTTTT,TRBV6-2/TRBV6-3,TRBJ2-2,.,.
CAWSWGSNQPQHF,TGTGCCTGGAGTTGGGGGAGCAATCAGCCCCAGCATTTT,TRBV30,TRBJ1-5,.,many
CASSPTAGGYTF,TGTGCCAGCAGTCCCACAGCGGGCGGCTACACCTTC,TRBV28,TRBJ1-2,.,.
CASSPTGSDPSTDMQYF,TGTGCCAGCAGCCCCACAGGGTCGGACCCTAGCACAGATATGCAGTATTTT,TRBV7-2,TRBJ2-3,.,.
CASSASENTEAFF,TGTGCCAGCAGCGCGTCAGAGAACACTGAAGCTTTCTTT,TRBV6-2/TRBV6-3,TRBJ1-1,.,.
CASSSQGGETNEQFF,TGTGCCAGCAGCTCCCAAGGGGGAGAAACAAATGAGCAGTTCTTC,TRBV7-9,TRBJ2-1,.,.
CASSVLTQTTGELFF,TGTGCCAGCAGCGTCCTGACTCAAACCACCGGGGAGCTGTTTTTT,TRBV11-2,TRBJ2-2,.,few
CASSSNLIAGAYEQYF,TGTGCCAGCAGCTCCAACCTTATAGCGGGGGCCTACGAGCAGTACTTC,TRBV7-9,TRBJ2-7,TRBD2,.
CASSQDGAGGPDTQYF,TGTGCCAGCAGCCAAGATGGTGCGGGGGGCCCAGATACGCAGTATTTT,TRBV4-2,TRBJ2-3,TRBD2,few
CASSSPTGVLYGYTF,TGTGCCAGTAGTTCCCCGACAGGGGTACTCTATGGCTACACCTTC,TRBV19,TRBJ1-2,TRBD1,.
CASSLAVRRLLQDTQYF,TGTGCCAGCAGCTTAGCGGTGAGGAGGCTCTTGCAAGATACGCAGTATTTT,TRBV7-2,TRBJ2-3,.,many
CSADGPNQPQHF,TGCAGTGCTGACGGGCCAAATCAGCCCCAGCATTTT,TRBV20-1,TRBJ1-5,.,few